The present entry profiles one TCR beta chain with its context. Its target is unknown. This entry belongs to a study of PD-1 blockade in classical Hodgkin lymphoma. Whole-study findings and limits: Baseline diversity was lower in partial responders and progressors than complete responders.

The CDR3 is made up of 14 amino acids. Germline V gene data show CDR1 as SNHLY and CDR2 as FYNNEI. V lost 8 bases to trimming and J lost 2 bases; unmatched junction nucleotides: 3. Libraries were prepared by immunoSEQ multiplex PCR; TCRdb keeps only in-frame clonotypes and omits some of them. The sample shows 95,000 or so clones, approximately 80% of them seen only once. Autologous stem cell transplantation was followed by relapse in every patient, and brentuximab vedotin exposure varied. The specimen was peripheral blood mononuclear cells (PBMCs), collected at baseline. The receptor was derived from a human donor with classical Hodgkin lymphoma. The chain has TRBV2 and TRBJ1-5; 10 bases line up with TRBD1. The CDR3 reads CASAGTGGNQPQHF. DNA for the CDR3: TGTGCCAGCGCCGGGACAGGGGGCAATCAGCCCCAGCATTTT. The full variable domain, rest sourced from reference TRBV2 and TRBJ1-5, is EPEVTQTPSHQVTQMGQEVILRCVPISNHLYFYWYRQILGQKVEFLVSFYNNEISEKSEIFDDQFSVERPDGSNFTLKIRSTKLEDSAMYFCASAGTGGNQPQHFGDGTRLSIL.